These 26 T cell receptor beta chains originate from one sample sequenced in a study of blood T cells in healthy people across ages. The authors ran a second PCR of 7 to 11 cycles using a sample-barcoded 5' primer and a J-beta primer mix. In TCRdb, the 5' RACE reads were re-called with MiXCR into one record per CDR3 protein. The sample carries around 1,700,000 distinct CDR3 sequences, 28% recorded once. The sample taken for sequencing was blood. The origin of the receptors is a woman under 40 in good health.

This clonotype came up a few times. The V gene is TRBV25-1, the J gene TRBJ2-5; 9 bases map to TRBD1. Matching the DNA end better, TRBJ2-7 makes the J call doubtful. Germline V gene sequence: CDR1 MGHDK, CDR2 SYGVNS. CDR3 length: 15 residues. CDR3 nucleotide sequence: TGTGCCAGCAGTGATTATGGACAGGGGCTATACGAGCAGTACTTC. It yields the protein CASSDYGQGLYEQYF.

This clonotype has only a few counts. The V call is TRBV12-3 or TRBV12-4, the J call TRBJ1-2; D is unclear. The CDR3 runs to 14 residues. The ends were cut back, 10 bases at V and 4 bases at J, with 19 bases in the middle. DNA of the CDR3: TGTGCCAACAGCAGCACCGGGAGTCTCTATGGCTACACCTTC. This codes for CANSSTGSLYGYTF.

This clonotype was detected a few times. The CDR3: CSVALQGAVDEQYF. The CDR3 bases are TGCAGCGTTGCCCTACAGGGGGCAGTCGACGAGCAGTACTTC. The gene calls are TRBV29-1 and TRBJ2-7; TRBD1 aligns across 9 bases. J gave up 5 bases and V 4 bases, and 9 bases lay outside the gene matches. CDR3 size: 14 residues. Germline CDR1 reads SQVTM; CDR2 reads ANQGSEA.

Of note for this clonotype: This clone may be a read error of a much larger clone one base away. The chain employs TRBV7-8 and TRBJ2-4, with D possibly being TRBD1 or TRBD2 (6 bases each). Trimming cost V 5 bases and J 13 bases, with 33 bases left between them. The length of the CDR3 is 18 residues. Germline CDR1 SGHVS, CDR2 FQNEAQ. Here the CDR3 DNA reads TGTGCCAGCAGCCCGAGGGGGGCCGGGTTCGATCCCTACAATGAGCAGTACTTC. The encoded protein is CASSPRGAGFDPYNEQYF.

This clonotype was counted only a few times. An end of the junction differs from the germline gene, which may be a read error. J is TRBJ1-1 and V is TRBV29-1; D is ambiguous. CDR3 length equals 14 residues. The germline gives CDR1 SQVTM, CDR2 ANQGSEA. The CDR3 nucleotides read TGCGGCGTCAGAAACCCAGCCTTGAACACTGAAGCTTTCTTT. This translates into CGVRNPALNTEAFF.

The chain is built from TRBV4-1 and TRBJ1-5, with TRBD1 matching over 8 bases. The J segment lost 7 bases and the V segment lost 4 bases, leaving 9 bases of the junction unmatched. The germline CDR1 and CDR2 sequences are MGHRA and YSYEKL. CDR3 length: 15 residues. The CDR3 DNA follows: TGCGCCAGCAGCCGGATACAGGGGGTAGGACAGCCCCAGCATTTT. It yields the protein CASSRIQGVGQPQHF.

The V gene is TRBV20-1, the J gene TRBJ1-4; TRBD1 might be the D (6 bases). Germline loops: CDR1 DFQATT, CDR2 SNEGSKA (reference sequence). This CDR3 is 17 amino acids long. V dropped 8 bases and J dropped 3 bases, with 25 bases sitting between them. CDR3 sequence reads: CSTESRAGALANEKLFF. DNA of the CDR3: TGCAGTACCGAATCCAGGGCAGGGGCTTTGGCTAATGAAAAACTGTTTTTT.

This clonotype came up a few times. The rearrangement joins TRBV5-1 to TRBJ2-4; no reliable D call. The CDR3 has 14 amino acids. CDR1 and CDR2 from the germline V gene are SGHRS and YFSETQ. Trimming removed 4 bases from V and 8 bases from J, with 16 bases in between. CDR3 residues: CASSPDGASHIQYF. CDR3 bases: TGCGCCAGCAGCCCCGATGGTGCATCACACATTCAGTACTTC.

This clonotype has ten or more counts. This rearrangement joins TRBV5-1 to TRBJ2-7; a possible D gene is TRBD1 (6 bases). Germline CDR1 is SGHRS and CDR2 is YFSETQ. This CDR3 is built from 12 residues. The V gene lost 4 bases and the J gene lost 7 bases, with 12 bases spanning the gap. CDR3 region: CASSPTGREQYF. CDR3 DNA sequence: TGCGCCAGCAGCCCTACAGGGAGAGAGCAGTACTTC.

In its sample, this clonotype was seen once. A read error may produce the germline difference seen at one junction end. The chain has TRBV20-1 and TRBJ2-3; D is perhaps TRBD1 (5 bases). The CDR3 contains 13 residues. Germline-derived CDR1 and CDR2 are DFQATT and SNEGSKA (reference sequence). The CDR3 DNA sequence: TGCAGTGTTAGAGATGTGGACACGGATACGCAGTATTTT. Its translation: CSVRDVDTDTQYF.

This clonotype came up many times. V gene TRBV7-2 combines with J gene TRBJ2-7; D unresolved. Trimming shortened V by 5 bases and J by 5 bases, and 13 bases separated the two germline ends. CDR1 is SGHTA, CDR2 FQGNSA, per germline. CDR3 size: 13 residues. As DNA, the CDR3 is TGTGCCAGCAGCCCGTCGTGGGGAAACGAGCAGTACTTC. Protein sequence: CASSPSWGNEQYF.

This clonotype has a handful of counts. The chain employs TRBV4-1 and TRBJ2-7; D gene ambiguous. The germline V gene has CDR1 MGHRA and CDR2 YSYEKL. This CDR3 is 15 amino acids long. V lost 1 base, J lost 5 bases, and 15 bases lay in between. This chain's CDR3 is CASSQAYSGINEQYF. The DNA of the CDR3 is TGCGCCAGCAGCCAAGCCTACTCCGGTATTAACGAGCAGTACTTC.

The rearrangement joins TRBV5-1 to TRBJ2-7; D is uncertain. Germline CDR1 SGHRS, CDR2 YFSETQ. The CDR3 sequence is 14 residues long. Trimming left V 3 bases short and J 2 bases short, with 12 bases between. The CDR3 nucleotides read TGCGCCAGCAGCTCCTCGATGACCACCTACGAGCAGTACTTC. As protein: CASSSSMTTYEQYF.

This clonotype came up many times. The chain's CDR3 is CASSFDTQYF. The CDR3 bases are TGTGCCAGCAGTTTTGATACGCAGTATTTT. The rearrangement links TRBV7-9 to TRBJ2-3; D gene unclear. The ends were cut back, 6 bases at V and 6 bases at J, with 4 bases in the middle. CDR3 size: 10 residues. Germline V CDR1 and CDR2: SEHNR, FQNEAQ (reference sequence).

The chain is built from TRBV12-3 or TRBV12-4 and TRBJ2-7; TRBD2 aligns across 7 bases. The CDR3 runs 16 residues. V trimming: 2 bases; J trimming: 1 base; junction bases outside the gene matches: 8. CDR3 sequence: CASSLRGRGSSYEQYF. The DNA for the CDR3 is TGTGCCAGCAGTTTAAGAGGTCGCGGGAGTTCCTACGAGCAGTACTTC.

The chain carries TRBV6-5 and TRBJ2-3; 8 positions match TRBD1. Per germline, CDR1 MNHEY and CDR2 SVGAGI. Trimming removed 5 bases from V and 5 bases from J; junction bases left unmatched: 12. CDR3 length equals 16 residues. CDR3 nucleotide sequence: TGTGCCAGCAGTCTCACCGTGACAGGGGTTGTAGATACGCAGTATTTT. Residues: CASSLTVTGVVDTQYF.

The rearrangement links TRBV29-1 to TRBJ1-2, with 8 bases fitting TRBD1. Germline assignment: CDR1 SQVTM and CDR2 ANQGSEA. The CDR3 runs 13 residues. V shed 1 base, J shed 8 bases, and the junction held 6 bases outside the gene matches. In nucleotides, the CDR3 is TGCAGCGTTGAAGCCGGGACAGGTCGGGGCTACACCTTC. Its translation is CSVEAGTGRGYTF.

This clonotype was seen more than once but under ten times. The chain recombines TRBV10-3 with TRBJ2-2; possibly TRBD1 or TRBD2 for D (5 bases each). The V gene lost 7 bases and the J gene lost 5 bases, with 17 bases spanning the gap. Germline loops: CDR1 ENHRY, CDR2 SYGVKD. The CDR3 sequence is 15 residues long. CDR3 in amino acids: CAIIIPSGRTGELFF. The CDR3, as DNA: TGTGCCATCATCATCCCATCGGGGCGTACCGGGGAGCTGTTTTTT.

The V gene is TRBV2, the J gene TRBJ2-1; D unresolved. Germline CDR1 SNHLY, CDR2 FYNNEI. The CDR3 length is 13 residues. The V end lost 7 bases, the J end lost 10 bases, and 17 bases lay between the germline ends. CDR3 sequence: CASIERATQEQFF. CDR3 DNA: TGTGCCAGCATCGAAAGGGCCACACAGGAGCAGTTCTTC.

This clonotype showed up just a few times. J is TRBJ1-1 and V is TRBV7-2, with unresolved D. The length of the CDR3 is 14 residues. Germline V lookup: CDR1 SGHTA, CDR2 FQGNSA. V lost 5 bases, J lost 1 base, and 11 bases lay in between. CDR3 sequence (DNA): TGTGCCAGCAGCCGACGGCGGGAGAACACTGAAGCTTTCTTT. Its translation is CASSRRRENTEAFF. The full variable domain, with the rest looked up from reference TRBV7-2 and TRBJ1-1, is GAGVSQSPSNKVTEKGKDVELRCDPISGHTALYWYRQSLGQGLEFLIYFQGNSAPDKSGLPSDRFSAERTGGSVSTLTIQRTQQEDSAVYLCASSRRRENTEAFFGQGTRLTVV.

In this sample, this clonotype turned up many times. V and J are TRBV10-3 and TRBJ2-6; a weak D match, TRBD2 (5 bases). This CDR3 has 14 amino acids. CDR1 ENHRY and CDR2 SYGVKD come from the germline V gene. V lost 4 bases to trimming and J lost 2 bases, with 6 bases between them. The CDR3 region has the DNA TGTGCCATCAGTGGAGGGCCTGGGGCCAACGTCCTGACTTTC. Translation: CAISGGPGANVLTF.

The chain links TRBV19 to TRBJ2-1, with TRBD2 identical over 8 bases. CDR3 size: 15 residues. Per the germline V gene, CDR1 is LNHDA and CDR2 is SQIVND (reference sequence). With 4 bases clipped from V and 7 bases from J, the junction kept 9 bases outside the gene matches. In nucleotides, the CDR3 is TGTGCCAGTAGTACGGGACGGGGGGGAGAGAATGAGCAGTTCTTC. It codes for CASSTGRGGENEQFF.

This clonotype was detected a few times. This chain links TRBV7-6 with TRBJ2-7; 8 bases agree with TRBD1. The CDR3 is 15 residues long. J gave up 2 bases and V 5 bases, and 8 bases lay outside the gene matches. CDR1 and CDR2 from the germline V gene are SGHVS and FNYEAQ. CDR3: CASSPQDRAPYEQYF. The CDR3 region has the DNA TGTGCCAGCAGCCCCCAGGACAGGGCCCCCTACGAGCAGTACTTC.

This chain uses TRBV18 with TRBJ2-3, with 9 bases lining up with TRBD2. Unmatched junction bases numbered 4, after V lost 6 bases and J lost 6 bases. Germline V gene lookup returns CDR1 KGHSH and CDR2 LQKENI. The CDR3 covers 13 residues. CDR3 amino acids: CASSRTSDDTQYF. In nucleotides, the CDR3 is TGTGCCAGCTCGCGGACTAGCGATGATACGCAGTATTTT.

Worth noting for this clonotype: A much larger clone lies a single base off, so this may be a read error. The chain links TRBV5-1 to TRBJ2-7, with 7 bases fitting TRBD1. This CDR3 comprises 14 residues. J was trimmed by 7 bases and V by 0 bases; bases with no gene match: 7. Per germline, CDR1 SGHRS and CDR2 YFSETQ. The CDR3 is CASSLEQGNNEQYF. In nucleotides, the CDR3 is TGCGCCAGCAGCTTGGAACAGGGGAACAATGAGCAGTACTTC.

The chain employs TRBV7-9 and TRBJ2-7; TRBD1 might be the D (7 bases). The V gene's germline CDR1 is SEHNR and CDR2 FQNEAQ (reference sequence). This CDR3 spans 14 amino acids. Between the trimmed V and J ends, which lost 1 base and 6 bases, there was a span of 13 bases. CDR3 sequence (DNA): TGTGCCAGCAGCTTAGATCTGCAGGGGGGCGAGCAGTACTTC. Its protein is CASSLDLQGGEQYF.